This T cell receptor (beta chain) is from a study of blood T cells in healthy people across ages. This clonotype was counted only a few times. Its antigen is currently unknown. Next came a second PCR, run for about 7 to 12 cycles, which used a sample-barcoded 5' primer along with a J-beta primer mix. Each TCR beta cDNA got a 12-nucleotide random molecular identifier. From the 5' RACE reads, TCRdb called clonotypes with MiXCR, one entry per CDR3 protein. The sample consists of about 700,000 distinct CDR3 sequences, 32% of them appearing once. Overall study findings and caveats: Expanded clonotype changes were possibly confounded by unknown donor CMV status.

V lost 3 bases, J lost 8 bases, and 6 bases stayed unmatched. Germline CDR1 reads SGHKS; CDR2 reads YYEKEE (reference sequence). The CDR3 runs 14 residues. Whenever a sample was processed, at least 7 million PBMCs were isolated. No fewer than 5.5 micrograms of total RNA were isolated from every sample. This sequence originates from a woman of 80 years or more in good health. Sequencing used blood. The rearrangement uses TRBV5-5 and TRBJ1-4, with TRBD1 matching over 8 bases. For the CDR3, the DNA is TGTGCCAGCAGCTGGACAGGGAGAGGAGAAAAACTGTTTTTT. It translates to CASSWTGRGEKLFF.